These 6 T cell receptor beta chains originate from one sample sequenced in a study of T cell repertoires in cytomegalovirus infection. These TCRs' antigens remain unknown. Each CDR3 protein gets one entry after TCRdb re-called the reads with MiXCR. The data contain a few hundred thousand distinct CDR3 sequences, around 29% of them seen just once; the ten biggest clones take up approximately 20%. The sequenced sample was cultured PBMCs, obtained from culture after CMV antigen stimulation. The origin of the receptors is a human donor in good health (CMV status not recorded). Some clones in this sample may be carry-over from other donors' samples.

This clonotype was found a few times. CDR3 in amino acids: CASSLIFSGGRSTDTQYF. The CDR3 nucleotides read TGCGCCAGCAGCCTAATCTTCAGCGGCGGCCGGAGCACAGATACGCAGTATTTT. The rearrangement links TRBV4-1 to TRBJ2-3; D might be TRBD2 (5 bases). The CDR3 loop spans 18 amino acids. Trimming stripped 4 bases from V and 0 bases from J, with 20 bases between. CDR1 and CDR2 (germline): MGHRA, YSYEKL.

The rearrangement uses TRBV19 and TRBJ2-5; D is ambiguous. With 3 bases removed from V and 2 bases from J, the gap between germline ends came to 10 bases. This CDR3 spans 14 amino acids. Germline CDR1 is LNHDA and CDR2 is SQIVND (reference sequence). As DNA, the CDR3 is TGTGCCAGTAGTATGGTAACGGAACAAGAGACCCAGTACTTC. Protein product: CASSMVTEQETQYF.

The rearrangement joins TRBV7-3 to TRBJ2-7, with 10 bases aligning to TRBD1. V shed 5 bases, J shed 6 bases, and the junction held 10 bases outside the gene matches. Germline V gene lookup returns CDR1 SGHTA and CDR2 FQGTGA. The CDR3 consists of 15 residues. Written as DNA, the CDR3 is TGTGCCAGCAGCGCGCCCGGGACAGGGGATAGCGAGCAGTACTTC. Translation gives CASSAPGTGDSEQYF.

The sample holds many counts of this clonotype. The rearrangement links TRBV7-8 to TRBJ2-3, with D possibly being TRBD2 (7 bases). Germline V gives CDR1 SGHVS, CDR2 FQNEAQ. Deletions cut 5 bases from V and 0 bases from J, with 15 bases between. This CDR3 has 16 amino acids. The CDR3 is CASSPWGGSSTDTQYF. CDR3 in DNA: TGTGCCAGCAGCCCATGGGGGGGCTCTAGCACAGATACGCAGTATTTT.

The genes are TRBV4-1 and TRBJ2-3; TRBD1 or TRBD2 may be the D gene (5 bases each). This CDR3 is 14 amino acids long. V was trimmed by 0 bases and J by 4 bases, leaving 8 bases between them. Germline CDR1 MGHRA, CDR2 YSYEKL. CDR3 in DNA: TGCGCCAGCAGCCAAGACCCGGGACCAGATACGCAGTATTTT. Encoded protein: CASSQDPGPDTQYF.

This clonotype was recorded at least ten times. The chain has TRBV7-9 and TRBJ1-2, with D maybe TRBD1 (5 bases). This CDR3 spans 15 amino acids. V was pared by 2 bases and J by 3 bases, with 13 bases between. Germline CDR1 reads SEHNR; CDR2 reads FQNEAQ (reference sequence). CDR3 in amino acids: CASSLYPGDDYGYTF. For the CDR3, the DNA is TGTGCCAGCAGCTTATATCCCGGGGACGACTATGGCTACACCTTC.